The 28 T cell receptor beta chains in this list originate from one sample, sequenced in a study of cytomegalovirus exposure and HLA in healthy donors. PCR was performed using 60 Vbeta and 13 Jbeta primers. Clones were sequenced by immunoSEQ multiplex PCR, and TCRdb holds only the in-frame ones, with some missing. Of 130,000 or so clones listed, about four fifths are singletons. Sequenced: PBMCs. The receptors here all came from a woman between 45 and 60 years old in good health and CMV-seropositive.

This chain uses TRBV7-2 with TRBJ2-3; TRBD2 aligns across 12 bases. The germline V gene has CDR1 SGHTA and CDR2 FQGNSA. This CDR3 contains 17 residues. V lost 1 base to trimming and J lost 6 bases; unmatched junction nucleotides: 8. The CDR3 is CASSLGVLAGGPDTQYF. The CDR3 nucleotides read TGTGCCAGCAGCTTAGGGGTTCTAGCGGGAGGGCCCGATACGCAGTATTTT.

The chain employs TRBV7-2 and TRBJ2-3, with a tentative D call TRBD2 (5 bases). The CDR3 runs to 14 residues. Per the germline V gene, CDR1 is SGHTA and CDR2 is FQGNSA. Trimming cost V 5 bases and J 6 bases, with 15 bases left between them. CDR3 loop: CASSDSRSGDTQYF. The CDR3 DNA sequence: TGTGCCAGCAGCGACTCCCGCAGCGGTGATACGCAGTATTTT.

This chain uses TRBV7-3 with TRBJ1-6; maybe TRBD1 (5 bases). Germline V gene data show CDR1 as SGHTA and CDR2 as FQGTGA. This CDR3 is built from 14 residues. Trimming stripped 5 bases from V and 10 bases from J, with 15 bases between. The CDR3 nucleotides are TGTGCCAGCAGCCGACTGGCAGGGTCCTCACCCCTCCACTTT. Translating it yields CASSRLAGSSPLHF.

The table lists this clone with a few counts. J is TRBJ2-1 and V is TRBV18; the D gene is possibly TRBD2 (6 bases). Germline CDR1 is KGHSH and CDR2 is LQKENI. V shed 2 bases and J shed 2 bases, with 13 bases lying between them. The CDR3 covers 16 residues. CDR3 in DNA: TGTGCCAGCTCACCAAGGGGCGGGACCACCTACAATGAGCAGTTCTTC. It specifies CASSPRGGTTYNEQFF.

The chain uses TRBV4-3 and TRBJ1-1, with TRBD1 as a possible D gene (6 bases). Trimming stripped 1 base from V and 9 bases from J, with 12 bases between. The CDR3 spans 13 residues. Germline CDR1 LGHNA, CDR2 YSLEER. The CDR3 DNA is TGCGCCAGCAGCCAAGCTAGAGGGGGTAAAGCTTTCTTT. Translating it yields CASSQARGGKAFF.

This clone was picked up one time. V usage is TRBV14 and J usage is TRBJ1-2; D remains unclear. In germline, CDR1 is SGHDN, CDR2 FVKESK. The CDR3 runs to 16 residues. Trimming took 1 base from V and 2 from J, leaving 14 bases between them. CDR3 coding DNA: TGTGCCAGCAGCCAAGGGGCGGGGAGTGGAAACTATGGCTACACCTTC. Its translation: CASSQGAGSGNYGYTF.

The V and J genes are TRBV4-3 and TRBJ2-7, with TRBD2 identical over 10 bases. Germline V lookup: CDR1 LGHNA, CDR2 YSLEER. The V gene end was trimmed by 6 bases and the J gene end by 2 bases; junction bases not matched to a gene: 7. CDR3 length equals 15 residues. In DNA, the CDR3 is TGCGCCAGCAGTAGGGGGACTAGCGCTACCTACGAGCAGTACTTC. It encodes CASSRGTSATYEQYF.

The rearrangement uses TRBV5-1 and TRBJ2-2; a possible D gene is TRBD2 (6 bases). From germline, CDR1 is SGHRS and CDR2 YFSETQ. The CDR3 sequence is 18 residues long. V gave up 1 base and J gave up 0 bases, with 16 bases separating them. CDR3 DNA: TGCGCCAGCAGCTTGTTGCTATATAGCGGCACGAACACCGGGGAGCTGTTTTTT. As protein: CASSLLLYSGTNTGELFF. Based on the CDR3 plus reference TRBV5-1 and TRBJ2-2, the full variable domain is KAGVTQTPRYLIKTRGQQVTLSCSPISGHRSVSWYQQTPGQGLQFLFEYFSETQRNKGNFPGRFSGRQFSNSRSEMNVSTLELGDSALYLCASSLLLYSGTNTGELFFGEGSRLTVL.

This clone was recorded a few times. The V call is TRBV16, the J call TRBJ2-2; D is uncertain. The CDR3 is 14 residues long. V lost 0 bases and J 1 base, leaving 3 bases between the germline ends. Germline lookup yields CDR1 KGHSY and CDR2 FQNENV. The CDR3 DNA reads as TGTGCCAGCAGCCAATCTCAGAACACCGGGGAGCTGTTTTTT. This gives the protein CASSQSQNTGELFF.

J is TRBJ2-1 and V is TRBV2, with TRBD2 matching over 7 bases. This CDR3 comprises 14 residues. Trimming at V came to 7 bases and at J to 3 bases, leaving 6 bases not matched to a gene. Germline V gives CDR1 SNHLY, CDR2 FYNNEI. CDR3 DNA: TGTGCCAGCATCGAGCAGCGGGGCTACAATGAGCAGTTCTTC. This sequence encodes CASIEQRGYNEQFF.

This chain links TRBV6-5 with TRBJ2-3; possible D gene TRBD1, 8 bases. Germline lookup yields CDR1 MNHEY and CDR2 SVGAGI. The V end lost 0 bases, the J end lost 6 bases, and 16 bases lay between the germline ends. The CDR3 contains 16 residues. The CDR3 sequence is CASSYSGGTGLDTQYF. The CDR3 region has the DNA TGTGCCAGCAGTTACTCGGGAGGGACAGGACTCGATACGCAGTATTTT.

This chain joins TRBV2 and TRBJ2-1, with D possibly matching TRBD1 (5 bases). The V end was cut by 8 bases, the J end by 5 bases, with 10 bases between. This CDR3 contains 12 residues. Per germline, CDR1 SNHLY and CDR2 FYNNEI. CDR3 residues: CASHTDNNEQFF. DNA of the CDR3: TGTGCCAGCCACACGGACAACAATGAGCAGTTCTTC.

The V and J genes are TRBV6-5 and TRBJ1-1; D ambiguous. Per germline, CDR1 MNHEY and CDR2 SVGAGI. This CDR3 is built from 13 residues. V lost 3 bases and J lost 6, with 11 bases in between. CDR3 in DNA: TGTGCCAGCAGTTATAATCACCGGTCTGAAGCTTTCTTT. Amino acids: CASSYNHRSEAFF.

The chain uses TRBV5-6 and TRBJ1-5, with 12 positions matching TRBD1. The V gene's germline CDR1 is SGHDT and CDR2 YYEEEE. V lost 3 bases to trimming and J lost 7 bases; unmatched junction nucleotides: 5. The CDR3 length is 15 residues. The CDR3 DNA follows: TGTGCCAGCAGCTGGGCCGGGACAGGGGGCCAGCCCCAGCATTTT. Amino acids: CASSWAGTGGQPQHF.

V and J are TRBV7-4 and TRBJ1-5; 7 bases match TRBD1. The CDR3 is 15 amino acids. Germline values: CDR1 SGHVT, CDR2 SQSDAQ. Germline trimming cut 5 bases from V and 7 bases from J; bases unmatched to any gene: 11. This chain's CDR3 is CASSIYRGHRQPQHF. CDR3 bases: TGTGCCAGCAGCATATATAGGGGGCATAGGCAGCCCCAGCATTTT.

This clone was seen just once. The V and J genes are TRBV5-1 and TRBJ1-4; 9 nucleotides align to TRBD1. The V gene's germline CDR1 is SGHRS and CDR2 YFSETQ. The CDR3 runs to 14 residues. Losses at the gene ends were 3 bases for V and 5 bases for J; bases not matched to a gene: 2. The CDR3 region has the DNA TGCGCCAGCAGCTACGGACAGGGGAATGAAAAACTGTTTTTT. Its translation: CASSYGQGNEKLFF.

CDR3: CASSYDSNYGYTF. For the CDR3, the DNA is TGTGCCAGCAGCTACGACAGTAACTATGGCTACACCTTC. The gene calls are TRBV7-2 and TRBJ1-2; a weak D match, TRBD1 (5 bases). Looked up from germline, CDR1 is SGHTA and CDR2 is FQGNSA. V shed 4 bases and J shed 1 base, with 7 bases lying between them. CDR3 length: 13 residues.

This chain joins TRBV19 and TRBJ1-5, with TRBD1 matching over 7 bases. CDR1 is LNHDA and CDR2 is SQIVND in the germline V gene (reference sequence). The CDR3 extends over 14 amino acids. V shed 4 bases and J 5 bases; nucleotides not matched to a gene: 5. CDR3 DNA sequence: TGTGCCAGTAGTAAGGGGACAGAATATCAGCCCCAGCATTTT. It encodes CASSKGTEYQPQHF. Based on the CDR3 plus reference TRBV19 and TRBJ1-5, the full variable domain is DGGITQSPKYLFRKEGQNVTLSCEQNLNHDAMYWYRQDPGQGLRLIYYSQIVNDFQKGDIAEGYSVSREKKESFPLTVTSAQKNPTAFYLCASSKGTEYQPQHFGDGTRLSIL.

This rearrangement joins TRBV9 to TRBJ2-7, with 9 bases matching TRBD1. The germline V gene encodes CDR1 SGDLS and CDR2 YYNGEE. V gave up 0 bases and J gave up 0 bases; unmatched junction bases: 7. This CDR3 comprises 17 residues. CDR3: CASSVEGTGSLSYEQYF. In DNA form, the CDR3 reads TGTGCCAGCAGCGTAGAAGGGACAGGGTCTCTCTCCTACGAGCAGTACTTC.

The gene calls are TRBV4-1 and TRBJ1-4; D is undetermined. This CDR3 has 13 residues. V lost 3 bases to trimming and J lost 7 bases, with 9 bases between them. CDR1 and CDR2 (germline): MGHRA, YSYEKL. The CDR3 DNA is TGCGCCAGCAGCCATCAGGCAGCTGAAAAACTGTTTTTT. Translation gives CASSHQAAEKLFF.

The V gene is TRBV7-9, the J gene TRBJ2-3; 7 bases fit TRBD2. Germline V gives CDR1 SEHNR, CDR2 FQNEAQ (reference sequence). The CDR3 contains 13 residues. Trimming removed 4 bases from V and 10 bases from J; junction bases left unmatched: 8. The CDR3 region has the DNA TGTGCCAGCAGCTCTCCGGGGGGACTATCGCAGTATTTT. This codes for CASSSPGGLSQYF.

In DNA, the CDR3 is TGTGCCAGCAGCGGAAGACAGGGGCTGGGCAGGGCTTTCTTT. The encoded protein is CASSGRQGLGRAFF. The chain couples TRBV5-6 to TRBJ1-1; 8 nucleotides match TRBD1. Germline V gene data show CDR1 as SGHDT and CDR2 as YYEEEE. The CDR3 spans 14 residues. V was pared by 4 bases and J by 11 bases, with 13 bases of the junction left unmatched.

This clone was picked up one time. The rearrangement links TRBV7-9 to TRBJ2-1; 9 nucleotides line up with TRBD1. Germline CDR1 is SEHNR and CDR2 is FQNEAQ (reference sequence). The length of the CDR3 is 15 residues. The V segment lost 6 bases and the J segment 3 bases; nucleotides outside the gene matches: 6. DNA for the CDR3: TGTGCCAGCAGAGACAGGGGGGCCCGCTACAATGAGCAGTTCTTC. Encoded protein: CASRDRGARYNEQFF.

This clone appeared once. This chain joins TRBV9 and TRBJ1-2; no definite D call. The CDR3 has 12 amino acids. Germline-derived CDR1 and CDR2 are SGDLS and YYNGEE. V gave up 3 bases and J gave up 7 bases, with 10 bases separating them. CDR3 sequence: CASSANSGGYTF. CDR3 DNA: TGTGCCAGCAGCGCAAATTCCGGTGGCTACACCTTC.

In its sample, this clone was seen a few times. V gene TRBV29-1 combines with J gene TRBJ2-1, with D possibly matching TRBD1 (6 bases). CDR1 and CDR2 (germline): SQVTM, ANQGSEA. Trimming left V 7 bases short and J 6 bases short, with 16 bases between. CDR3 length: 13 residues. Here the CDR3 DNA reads TGCAGCGCCTTGACGGGGACAACCAATGAGCAGTTCTTC. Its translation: CSALTGTTNEQFF.

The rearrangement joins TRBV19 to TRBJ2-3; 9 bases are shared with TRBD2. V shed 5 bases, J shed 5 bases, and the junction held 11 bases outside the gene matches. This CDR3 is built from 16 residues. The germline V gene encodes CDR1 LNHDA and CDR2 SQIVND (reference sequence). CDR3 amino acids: CASSPRGAGGVDTQYF. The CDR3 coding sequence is TGTGCCAGTAGTCCCAGAGGAGCGGGAGGCGTAGATACGCAGTATTTT. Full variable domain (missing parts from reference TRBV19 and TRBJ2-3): DGGITQSPKYLFRKEGQNVTLSCEQNLNHDAMYWYRQDPGQGLRLIYYSQIVNDFQKGDIAEGYSVSREKKESFPLTVTSAQKNPTAFYLCASSPRGAGGVDTQYFGPGTRLTVL.

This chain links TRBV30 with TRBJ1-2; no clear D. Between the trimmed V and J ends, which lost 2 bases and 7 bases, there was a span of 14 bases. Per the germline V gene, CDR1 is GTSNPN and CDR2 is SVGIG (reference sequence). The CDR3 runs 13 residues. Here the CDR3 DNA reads TGTGCCTGGAGTCCCTCAGGTTTGTCTGGCTACACCTTC. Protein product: CAWSPSGLSGYTF.

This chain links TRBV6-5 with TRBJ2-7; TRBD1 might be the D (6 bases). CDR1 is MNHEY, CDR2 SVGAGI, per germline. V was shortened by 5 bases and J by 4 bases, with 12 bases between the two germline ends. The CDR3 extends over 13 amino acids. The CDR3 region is CASSPTGWYEQYF. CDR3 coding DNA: TGTGCCAGCAGTCCCACAGGGTGGTACGAGCAGTACTTC.